This entry lists 8 T cell receptor beta chains sequenced from one sample in a study of OX40 agonist ivuxolimab in advanced cancers. Profiled with immunoSEQ multiplex PCR; TCRdb holds only in-frame clones, not every one. The sample contains approximately 70,000 clones, around 94% of which appear only once. The source material was CD4+ or CD8+ T cells sorted from blood, sampled in a trial of the OX40 agonist ivuxolimab. The receptors stem from an adult with an advanced solid tumor such as melanoma, head and neck, liver or kidney cancer.

The rearrangement joins TRBV15 to TRBJ1-1; D gene ambiguous. There are 13 residues in the CDR3. From germline, CDR1 is LNHNV and CDR2 YYDKDF (reference sequence). Trimming pared 1 base from V and 6 bases from J, leaving 9 bases between. The CDR3 loop reads CATSRGSRSEAFF. CDR3 bases: TGTGCCACCAGCAGAGGTTCCAGATCTGAAGCTTTCTTT.

V gene TRBV7-8 combines with J gene TRBJ2-1; 13 bases fit TRBD2. CDR1 and CDR2 (germline): SGHVS, FQNEAQ. The CDR3 extends over 16 amino acids. V was pared by 1 base and J by 7 bases, with 4 bases of the junction left unmatched. The CDR3 loop reads CASSLELAGGPNEQFF. The CDR3 DNA follows: TGTGCCAGCAGCTTAGAACTAGCGGGGGGGCCGAATGAGCAGTTCTTC.

The chain combines TRBV19 with TRBJ2-7, with D possibly being TRBD1 (6 bases). Trimming removed 3 bases from V and 6 bases from J, with 9 bases in between. Germline V gene lookup returns CDR1 LNHDA and CDR2 SQIVND (reference sequence). This CDR3 has 12 amino acids. CDR3 residues: CASSIQGSEQYF. Here the CDR3 DNA reads TGTGCCAGTAGTATCCAGGGGTCCGAGCAGTACTTC.

The genes are TRBV5-1 and TRBJ1-2, with no clear D. Trimming pared 4 bases from V and 4 bases from J, leaving 17 bases between. The germline V gene has CDR1 SGHRS and CDR2 YFSETQ. The CDR3 length is 15 residues. CDR3 nucleotide sequence: TGCGCCAGCAGCCCCAACCTAAGTCCCACCTATGGCTACACCTTC. Translated: CASSPNLSPTYGYTF.

V usage is TRBV13 and J usage is TRBJ2-7, with D unclear. V was clipped by 5 bases and J by 6 bases, with 11 bases between them. From germline, CDR1 is PRHDT and CDR2 FYEKMQ (reference sequence). The CDR3 runs 12 residues. As DNA, the CDR3 is TGTGCCAGCAGCCTGCCCGGTGGCGAGCAGTACTTC. This encodes CASSLPGGEQYF.

The V call is TRBV2, the J call TRBJ2-7; D remains ambiguous. The CDR3 runs to 10 residues. In germline, CDR1 is SNHLY, CDR2 FYNNEI. Trimming left V 8 bases short and J 4 bases short, with 6 bases between. The CDR3 loop reads CASRAYEQYF. The CDR3 DNA reads TGTGCCAGCCGTGCGTACGAGCAGTACTTC.

The chain employs TRBV28 and TRBJ1-3; D unresolved. This CDR3 has 14 amino acids. In germline, CDR1 is MDHEN, CDR2 SYDVKM. V was pared by 3 bases and J by 0 bases, with 6 bases between. In DNA, the CDR3 is TGTGCCAGCAGTTTTGGGAGCTCTGGAAACACCATATATTTT. Its protein product is CASSFGSSGNTIYF.

This chain joins TRBV6-5 and TRBJ1-1; the D gene is possibly TRBD1 (5 bases). Trimming pared 5 bases from V and 7 bases from J, leaving 11 bases between. The CDR3 length is 12 residues. Germline V gene lookup returns CDR1 MNHEY and CDR2 SVGAGI. The CDR3 reads CASSPGGGEAFF. The CDR3 bases are TGTGCCAGCAGTCCCGGGGGAGGTGAAGCTTTCTTT.